Below, 15 T cell receptor beta chains from the same sample are listed, as sequenced in a study of blood T cell repertoires in COVID-19. Assay: immunoSEQ multiplex PCR; the TCRdb copy retains only in-frame clones and omits some. The sample contains 150,000 to 200,000 clones, over 70% of which appear only once. Sequenced sample: PBMCs or T cells enriched from blood (not recorded which). The receptors here all came from a man between 50 and 59 years old who had recovered from COVID-19.

The chain couples TRBV24-1 to TRBJ2-5; a weak D match, TRBD1 (5 bases). V lost 0 bases and J lost 1, with 14 bases in between. Germline CDR1 reads KGHDR; CDR2 reads SFDVKD. CDR3 size: 17 residues. As DNA, the CDR3 is TGTGCCACCAGTGATTTGTCGGACACCGAATTCCAAGAGACCCAGTACTTC. Translation gives CATSDLSDTEFQETQYF.

The chain has TRBV28 and TRBJ1-2; TRBD1 agrees at 9 bases. This CDR3 is built from 14 residues. V lost 9 bases, J lost 4 bases, and 9 bases stayed unmatched. Germline values: CDR1 MDHEN, CDR2 SYDVKM. The CDR3 bases are TGTGCCAGTCATTACAAGACAGGGGGCTATGGCTACACCTTC. This gives the protein CASHYKTGGYGYTF.

The chain couples TRBV11-2 to TRBJ1-4; the D is unclear. CDR1 and CDR2 (germline): SGHAT, FQNNGV. V was pared by 5 bases and J by 8 bases, with 9 bases between. The CDR3 contains 12 residues. This CDR3 is CASSLLAEKLFF. In DNA form, the CDR3 reads TGTGCCAGCAGCCTGCTTGCGGAAAAACTGTTTTTT.

The chain links TRBV30 to TRBJ2-7; tentative D call: TRBD1 (6 bases). Germline V gives CDR1 GTSNPN, CDR2 SVGIG (reference sequence). With 2 bases removed from V and 12 bases from J, the gap between germline ends came to 17 bases. The CDR3 runs to 12 residues. The DNA for the CDR3 is TGTGCCTGGAGTAGGCAGGGGATTGAACTGTACTTC. Translating it yields CAWSRQGIELYF.

The chain is built from TRBV5-1 and TRBJ1-2, with unresolved D. Germline V gene data show CDR1 as SGHRS and CDR2 as YFSETQ. The CDR3 extends over 14 amino acids. The V and J ends lost 0 bases and 1 base respectively, with 7 bases between them. The DNA of the CDR3 is TGCGCCAGCAGCTTGGACAGTAATAACTATGGCTACACCTTC. This gives the protein CASSLDSNNYGYTF.

V gene TRBV19 combines with J gene TRBJ1-4, with D unresolved. The CDR3 has 12 amino acids. CDR1 is LNHDA, CDR2 SQIVND, per germline (reference sequence). Trimming took off 1 base at V and 8 bases at J, with 5 bases between the two ends. The CDR3 DNA is TGTGCCAGTAGTATAGCCCGGGAAAAACTGTTTTTT. Protein: CASSIAREKLFF.

The chain joins TRBV28 to TRBJ1-4; 9 bases line up with TRBD1. The CDR3 contains 13 residues. V was pared by 7 bases and J by 7 bases, with 4 bases of the junction left unmatched. Germline CDR1 and CDR2: MDHEN and SYDVKM. CDR3 sequence: CASTGTGTEKLFF. The CDR3 nucleotides are TGTGCCAGCACCGGGACAGGGACTGAAAAACTGTTTTTT. The full variable domain, rest sourced from reference TRBV28 and TRBJ1-4, is DVKVTQSSRYLVKRTGEKVFLECVQDMDHENMFWYRQDPGLGLRLIYFSYDVKMKEKGDIPEGYSVSREKKERFSLILESASTNQTSMYLCASTGTGTEKLFFGSGTQLSVL.

V gene TRBV28 combines with J gene TRBJ2-7; D may be TRBD2 (7 bases). The CDR3 length is 14 residues. Germline values: CDR1 MDHEN, CDR2 SYDVKM. The germline V and J ends were trimmed by 10 bases and 2 bases, with 18 bases remaining between them. CDR3 sequence (DNA): TGTGCCACCATCCCCCCGGGGGGCCCCTACGAGCAGTACTTC. It is translated as CATIPPGGPYEQYF.

Written as DNA, the CDR3 is TGTGCCACCAGTGATGGTGGGCTGGAGACCCAGTACTTC. The encoded protein is CATSDGGLETQYF. The chain combines TRBV24-1 with TRBJ2-5; D unclear. The CDR3 contains 13 residues. Trimming pared 3 bases from V and 5 bases from J, leaving 9 bases between. Germline V gene sequence: CDR1 KGHDR, CDR2 SFDVKD.

The chain uses TRBV3-1 (or the pseudogene TRBV3-2) and TRBJ1-3; D is possibly TRBD1 (5 bases). Between the trimmed V and J ends, which lost 4 bases and 0 bases, there was a span of 13 bases. The length of the CDR3 is 16 residues. CDR1 LGHDT and CDR2 YNNKEL come from the germline V gene (reference sequence). In DNA form, the CDR3 reads TGTGCCAGCAGCCCCCCAGGACATCACTCTGGAAACACCATATATTTT. Amino acid sequence: CASSPPGHHSGNTIYF.

This chain joins TRBV19 and TRBJ1-5, with a possible D match to TRBD1 (5 bases). Germline V gives CDR1 LNHDA, CDR2 SQIVND (reference sequence). V was cut by 7 bases and J by 0 bases, with 10 bases left in between. CDR3 length: 14 residues. The CDR3, as DNA: TGTGCCAGTACGTCAGGGTATAGCAATCAGCCCCAGCATTTT. Amino acid sequence: CASTSGYSNQPQHF.

The V call is TRBV24-1, the J call TRBJ2-1, with 8 bases that match TRBD1. The ends lost 1 base at V and 6 bases at J; junction bases unmatched: 10. This CDR3 is built from 17 residues. Germline values: CDR1 KGHDR, CDR2 SFDVKD. Written as DNA, the CDR3 is TGTGCCACCAGTGATTTTACGGGGACAGGACGGATCAATGAGCAGTTCTTC. Protein product: CATSDFTGTGRINEQFF.

The chain combines TRBV6-1 with TRBJ2-1, with 10 bases fitting TRBD2. V trimming: 4 bases; J trimming: 2 bases; junction bases outside the gene matches: 8. This CDR3 contains 17 residues. Germline lookup yields CDR1 MNHNS and CDR2 SASEGT. CDR3 residues: CASSGAGLAVPYNEQFF. The DNA for the CDR3 is TGTGCCAGCAGTGGAGCTGGACTAGCGGTCCCCTACAATGAGCAGTTCTTC.

This chain connects TRBV2 to TRBJ1-1; 9 nucleotides match TRBD1. CDR1 and CDR2 from the germline V gene are SNHLY and FYNNEI. The CDR3 loop spans 14 amino acids. Trimming took 5 bases from V and 6 from J; bases not matched to a gene: 7. CDR3 region: CASSPGTGRPEAFF. CDR3 bases: TGTGCCAGCAGTCCCGGGACAGGGAGGCCTGAAGCTTTCTTT.

The chain has TRBV5-4 and TRBJ1-3, with 10 bases lining up with TRBD1. Germline V gene sequence: CDR1 SGHNT, CDR2 YYREEE (reference sequence). This CDR3 is 16 amino acids long. V gave up 0 bases and J gave up 3 bases; unmatched junction bases: 3. The CDR3 is CASSLGGDRGGNTIYF. CDR3 DNA: TGTGCCAGCAGCTTGGGAGGGGACAGGGGTGGAAACACCATATATTTT.